The 14 T cell receptor beta chains below all came from one sample that was sequenced in a study of T cell responses to AZD1222 COVID-19 vaccine. The data were produced by immunoSEQ multiplex PCR, yet TCRdb's version contains in-frame clones alone and is incomplete. Among 130,000 to 150,000 clones listed, roughly 92% were seen once. This material consisted of peripheral blood, taken on day 0 of AZD1222 vaccination. The receptors stem from an adult in good health.

This sequence joins TRBV30 and TRBJ2-5; D call uncertain. The CDR3 runs 12 residues. V was shortened by 5 bases and J by 0 bases, with 7 bases between the two germline ends. Germline lookup yields CDR1 GTSNPN and CDR2 SVGIG (reference sequence). In nucleotides, the CDR3 is TGTGCCTGGGCCCTAGACCAAGAGACCCAGTACTTC. It specifies CAWALDQETQYF.

A remark on this clone: One junction end disagrees with the germline gene, perhaps due to a read error. The chain couples TRBV7-6 to TRBJ2-5; tentatively, D is TRBD1 (5 bases). Germline V gene sequence: CDR1 SGHVS, CDR2 FNYEAQ. The CDR3 length is 16 residues. The CDR3 DNA follows: TGTGCCAGCAGCTTAGTGACAGCCAATTCCCAAGGGACCCAGTACTTC. Its protein product is CASSLVTANSQGTQYF. The complete variable domain, with remaining parts taken from reference TRBV7-6 and TRBJ2-5, reads GAGVSQSPRYKVTKRGQDVALRCDPISGHVSLYWYRQALGQGPEFLTYFNYEAQQDKSGLPNDRFSAERPEGSISTLTIQRTEQRDSAMYRCASSLVTANSQGTQYFGPGTRLLVL.

The count of this clone is one. V gene TRBV30 combines with J gene TRBJ1-1; no clear D gene. The V gene's germline CDR1 is GTSNPN and CDR2 SVGIG (reference sequence). The CDR3 sequence is 12 residues long. V was trimmed by 8 bases and J by 0 bases, leaving 10 bases between them. CDR3 sequence: CALKDVNTEAFF. In DNA form, the CDR3 reads TGTGCCCTAAAGGACGTGAACACTGAAGCTTTCTTT. Together with reference TRBV30 and TRBJ1-1, the CDR3 gives the full variable domain: SQTIHQWPATLVQPVGSPLSLECTVEGTSNPNLYWYRQAAGRGLQLLFYSVGIGQISSEVPQNLSASRPQDRQFILSSKKLLLSDSGFYLCALKDVNTEAFFGQGTRLTVV.

A single count supports this clone. This chain connects TRBV19 to TRBJ1-5; D possibly corresponds to TRBD1 (5 bases). The CDR3 runs to 15 residues. The V gene's germline CDR1 is LNHDA and CDR2 SQIVND (reference sequence). The V gene lost 4 bases and the J gene lost 3 bases, with 13 bases spanning the gap. The CDR3 is CASSTDNRDNQPQHF. The CDR3 DNA sequence: TGTGCCAGTAGTACGGACAACCGTGACAATCAGCCCCAGCATTTT.

V gene TRBV5-1 combines with J gene TRBJ1-2; D unresolved. Between the trimmed V and J ends, which lost 0 bases and 2 bases, there was a span of 8 bases. Germline assignment: CDR1 SGHRS and CDR2 YFSETQ. The CDR3 is 14 amino acids. CDR3 sequence: CASSLEGSNYGYTF. The CDR3 DNA follows: TGCGCCAGCAGCTTGGAAGGATCCAACTATGGCTACACCTTC.

The chain combines TRBV25-1 with TRBJ2-1, with TRBD2 matching 7 bases. Germline CDR1 and CDR2: MGHDK and SYGVNS. The CDR3 has 18 amino acids. J lost 0 bases, V lost 0 bases, and 8 bases had no gene match. The chain's CDR3 is CASSEYRSGGSSYNEQFF. The CDR3 coding sequence is TGTGCCAGCAGTGAATACAGGTCGGGCGGGAGCTCCTACAATGAGCAGTTCTTC. Full variable domain (rest looked up from reference TRBV25-1 and TRBJ2-1): EADIYQTPRYLVIGTGKKITLECSQTMGHDKMYWYQQDPGMELHLIHYSYGVNSTEKGDLSSESTVSRIRTEHFPLTLESARPSHTSQYLCASSEYRSGGSSYNEQFFGPGTRLTVL.

The V call is TRBV5-1, the J call TRBJ2-2; D is ambiguous. The germline CDR1 and CDR2 sequences are SGHRS and YFSETQ. The CDR3 contains 13 residues. Trimming left V 5 bases short and J 7 bases short, with 12 bases between. This CDR3 is CASRWPPRGELFF. CDR3 in DNA: TGCGCCAGCAGGTGGCCCCCCCGCGGGGAGCTGTTTTTT.

The rearrangement joins TRBV4-1 to TRBJ2-7; 10 bases map to TRBD1. Trimming at V came to 1 base and at J to 2 bases, leaving 2 bases not matched to a gene. CDR1 is MGHRA, CDR2 YSYEKL, per germline. This CDR3 is 15 amino acids long. This CDR3 reads CASSQGQGAPYEQYF. CDR3 sequence (DNA): TGCGCCAGCAGCCAAGGACAGGGGGCCCCCTACGAGCAGTACTTC.

CDR3 nucleotides: TGTGCCAGCAGCCCCTATGAGGGGGAGCTGTTTTTT. Its translation is CASSPYEGELFF. The V call is TRBV7-2, the J call TRBJ2-2; D unresolved. The germline gives CDR1 SGHTA, CDR2 FQGNSA. The CDR3 is made up of 12 amino acids. Deletions cut 5 bases from V and 8 bases from J, with 9 bases between. The variable domain in full, completed from reference TRBV7-2 and TRBJ2-2, reads GAGVSQSPSNKVTEKGKDVELRCDPISGHTALYWYRQSLGQGLEFLIYFQGNSAPDKSGLPSDRFSAERTGGSVSTLTIQRTQQEDSAVYLCASSPYEGELFFGEGSRLTVL.

The gene calls are TRBV27 and TRBJ1-2; weak D call: TRBD1 (5 bases). V dropped 3 bases and J dropped 4 bases, with 21 bases sitting between them. CDR1 is MNHEY and CDR2 is SMNVEV in the germline V gene (reference sequence). The CDR3 runs 17 residues. This chain's CDR3 is CASSFSARLGGSYGYTF. CDR3 sequence (DNA): TGTGCCAGCAGTTTCTCTGCGCGCCTGGGGGGGAGCTATGGCTACACCTTC.

CDR3 DNA: TGTGCCAGCAGTCCCCGGGCCCTCTACGAGCAGTACTTC. This translates into CASSPRALYEQYF. This chain joins TRBV27 and TRBJ2-7; the D is unclear. Trimming removed 5 bases at V and 3 bases at J, with 11 bases between. The V gene's germline CDR1 is MNHEY and CDR2 SMNVEV (reference sequence). The CDR3 covers 13 residues.

This chain connects TRBV5-4 to TRBJ2-7; D is unresolved. Germline CDR1 is SGHNT and CDR2 is YYREEE (reference sequence). The CDR3 consists of 13 residues. V dropped 0 bases and J dropped 4 bases, with 8 bases sitting between them. The CDR3 loop reads CASSLASGYEQYF. For the CDR3, the DNA is TGTGCCAGCAGCTTGGCCTCAGGTTACGAGCAGTACTTC.

This chain uses TRBV10-3 with TRBJ2-7, with unresolved D. This CDR3 is built from 13 residues. The V gene's germline CDR1 is ENHRY and CDR2 SYGVKD. V was cut by 2 bases and J by 3 bases, with 8 bases left in between. CDR3 nucleotide sequence: TGTGCCATCAGTGAGGGCGGTTACTACGAGCAGTACTTC. Its protein product is CAISEGGYYEQYF.

The chain uses TRBV9 and TRBJ1-3; D is undetermined. Trimming took off 0 bases at V and 0 bases at J, with 7 bases between the two ends. CDR3 size: 15 residues. Germline assignment: CDR1 SGDLS and CDR2 YYNGEE. CDR3 region: CASSVDYFSGNTIYF. The CDR3 DNA sequence: TGTGCCAGCAGCGTAGATTACTTCTCTGGAAACACCATATATTTT. The full variable domain, with the rest looked up from reference TRBV9 and TRBJ1-3, is DSGVTQTPKHLITATGQRVTLRCSPRSGDLSVYWYQQSLDQGLQFLIQYYNGEERAKGNILERFSAQQFPDLHSELNLSSLELGDSALYFCASSVDYFSGNTIYFGEGSWLTVV.